The next 9 T cell receptor beta chains were all read from a single sample in a study of cytomegalovirus exposure and HLA in healthy donors. Primers for the PCR totalled 60 Vbeta and 13 Jbeta. TCRdb keeps only in-frame clones here, not all; method: immunoSEQ multiplex PCR. The sample holds approximately 79,000 clones, under 85% seen once. The specimen was PBMCs. The receptors originated from a boy aged 10-17 years in good health and CMV-seronegative.

The V gene is TRBV28, the J gene TRBJ1-5, with TRBD1 identical over 10 bases. CDR1 and CDR2 (germline): MDHEN, SYDVKM. The CDR3 totals 17 residues. Trimming took 1 base from V and 3 from J; bases not matched to a gene: 6. The CDR3 is CASSLYGDRGYNQPQHF. CDR3 coding DNA: TGTGCCAGCAGTTTATATGGGGACAGGGGCTACAATCAGCCCCAGCATTTT.

The rearrangement joins TRBV4-3 to TRBJ1-1, with 7 bases identical to TRBD1. There are 15 residues in the CDR3. V was clipped by 4 bases and J by 0 bases; unmatched bases: 5. Germline assignment: CDR1 LGHNA and CDR2 YSLEER. The CDR3 DNA is TGCGCCAGCAGCCGAGGGGACAGCCTGAACACTGAAGCTTTCTTT. Translation: CASSRGDSLNTEAFF.

The chain is built from TRBV28 and TRBJ1-5, with 10 bases identical to TRBD1. The V and J ends lost 4 bases and 7 bases, in that order; junction bases with no gene match: 7. Germline CDR1 reads MDHEN; CDR2 reads SYDVKM. The CDR3 consists of 15 residues. CDR3 loop: CASSWGTGEEQPQHF. Written as DNA, the CDR3 is TGTGCCAGCAGTTGGGGGACAGGGGAAGAACAGCCCCAGCATTTT.

The chain couples TRBV28 to TRBJ2-1, with a weak D call TRBD1 (6 bases). There are 14 residues in the CDR3. Per germline, CDR1 MDHEN and CDR2 SYDVKM. The ends were cut back, 5 bases at V and 4 bases at J, with 12 bases in the middle. CDR3: CASSTDRLYNEQFF. The CDR3 DNA follows: TGTGCCAGCAGTACGGACAGATTGTACAATGAGCAGTTCTTC.

The genes are TRBV4-1 and TRBJ1-1, with a possible D match to TRBD1 (5 bases). The CDR3 runs 16 residues. Germline V gene sequence: CDR1 MGHRA, CDR2 YSYEKL. Trimming stripped 3 bases from V and 2 bases from J, with 16 bases between. CDR3 nucleotides: TGCGCCAGCAGCCAGAGGGCCGACGGGGGAAACACTGAAGCTTTCTTT. This sequence encodes CASSQRADGGNTEAFF.

The J gene is TRBJ1-2, the V gene TRBV18; possible D gene TRBD1, 5 bases. The CDR3 length is 14 residues. Deletions cut 7 bases from V and 1 base from J, with 13 bases between. Per germline, CDR1 KGHSH and CDR2 LQKENI. CDR3 amino acids: CASYAQGSNYGYTF. CDR3 DNA: TGTGCCAGCTACGCGCAGGGAAGTAACTATGGCTACACCTTC. The complete variable domain, with remaining parts taken from reference TRBV18 and TRBJ1-2, reads NAGVMQNPRHLVRRRGQEARLRCSPMKGHSHVYWYRQLPEEGLKFMVYLQKENIIDESGMPKERFSAEFPKEGPSILRIQQVVRGDSAAYFCASYAQGSNYGYTFGSGTRLTVV.

The chain joins TRBV6-5 to TRBJ2-7; D is possibly TRBD2 (6 bases). Germline CDR1 and CDR2: MNHEY and SVGAGI. The CDR3 extends over 12 amino acids. V lost 9 bases and J lost 5, with 14 bases in between. CDR3 region: CASRGMINEQYF. In DNA, the CDR3 is TGTGCCAGTCGCGGGATGATAAACGAGCAGTACTTC.

This clone was seen a few times. J is TRBJ2-1 and V is TRBV5-4, with TRBD2 identical over 11 bases. The V gene end was trimmed by 6 bases and the J gene end by 7 bases; junction bases not matched to a gene: 6. Germline V CDR1 and CDR2: SGHNT, YYREEE (reference sequence). The length of the CDR3 is 14 residues. The CDR3 sequence is CASNSASGRNEQFF. CDR3 coding DNA: TGTGCCAGCAACTCGGCTAGCGGGAGGAATGAGCAGTTCTTC.

The chain carries TRBV4-3 and TRBJ2-1, with 9 bases identical to TRBD2. Germline-derived CDR1 and CDR2 are LGHNA and YSLEER. Trimming removed 4 bases from V and 7 bases from J; junction bases left unmatched: 11. The CDR3 extends over 16 amino acids. The CDR3 loop is CASSLGIAGEGNEQFF. In DNA form, the CDR3 reads TGCGCCAGCAGCCTGGGGATAGCGGGAGAGGGGAATGAGCAGTTCTTC.